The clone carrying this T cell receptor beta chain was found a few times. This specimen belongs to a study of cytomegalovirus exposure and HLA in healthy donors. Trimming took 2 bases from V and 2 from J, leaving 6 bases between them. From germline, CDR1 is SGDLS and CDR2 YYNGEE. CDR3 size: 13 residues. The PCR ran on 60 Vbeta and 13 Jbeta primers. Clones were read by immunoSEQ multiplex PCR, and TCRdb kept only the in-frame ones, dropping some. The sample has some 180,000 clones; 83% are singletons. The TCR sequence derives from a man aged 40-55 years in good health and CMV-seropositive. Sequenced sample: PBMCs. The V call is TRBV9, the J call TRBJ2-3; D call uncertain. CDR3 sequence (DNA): TGTGCCAGCAGCGTTCGGTTCACAGATACGCAGTATTTT. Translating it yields CASSVRFTDTQYF.